The 10 T cell receptor beta chains below were found in one sample sequenced in a study of human T cells and chemical hapten exposure. Time point reported: patch test 1, 2 weeks after DPC sensitization. As to treatment: therapeutic diphenylcyclopropenone sensitization with weekly scalp DPC. TCRdb reprocessed the RACE reads via MiXCR and lists one record per CDR3 protein. The sample lists just over 80,000 distinct CDR3 sequences, about 10% occurring once. Sequenced material: whole blood, taken in connection with sensitization to the hapten diphenylcyclopropenone (DPC). These receptors were taken from a woman aged 45-65 years with alopecia areata. Some clones in this sample may be carry-over from other donors' samples.

This clonotype was observed many times. The chain combines TRBV7-2 with TRBJ2-1, with TRBD2 matching 7 bases. J lost 2 bases, V lost 5 bases, and 9 bases had no gene match. Germline-derived CDR1 and CDR2 are SGHTA and FQGNSA. This CDR3 comprises 16 residues. The CDR3 sequence is CASSLRLAQTYNEQFF. The CDR3 DNA is TGTGCCAGCAGCCTAAGACTAGCCCAAACCTACAATGAGCAGTTCTTC. Supplemented by reference TRBV7-2 and TRBJ2-1, the full variable domain reads GAGVSQSPSNKVTEKGKDVELRCDPISGHTALYWYRQSLGQGLEFLIYFQGNSAPDKSGLPSDRFSAERTGGSVSTLTIQRTQQEDSAVYLCASSLRLAQTYNEQFFGPGTRLTVL.

The J gene is TRBJ2-7, the V gene TRBV25-1, with TRBD2 matching 9 bases. Trimming removed 8 bases from V and 4 bases from J; junction bases left unmatched: 9. The V gene's germline CDR1 is MGHDK and CDR2 SYGVNS. This CDR3 spans 14 amino acids. The CDR3 DNA reads as TGTGCCAGCCGAGGGGCGGGAGGGCCTTACGAGCAGTACTTC. Translating it yields CASRGAGGPYEQYF.

The chain employs TRBV20-1 and TRBJ2-7; D possibly uses TRBD1 or TRBD2 (5 bases each). There are 18 residues in the CDR3. V gave up 1 base and J gave up 0 bases, with 22 bases separating them. Germline CDR1 DFQATT, CDR2 SNEGSKA (reference sequence). The CDR3 here is CSARAFGIGDVSSYEQYF. CDR3 DNA: TGCAGTGCTAGAGCTTTCGGGATAGGGGACGTCAGCTCCTACGAGCAGTACTTC.

The chain recombines TRBV28 with TRBJ2-7; TRBD1 matches 8 bases. Germline V gives CDR1 MDHEN, CDR2 SYDVKM. The V gene end was trimmed by 6 bases and the J gene end by 4 bases; junction bases not matched to a gene: 5. This CDR3 has 13 amino acids. The CDR3 DNA reads TGTGCCAGCAGCAGGACAGGGCGGTACGAGCAGTACTTC. Its protein product is CASSRTGRYEQYF. The full variable domain, rest sourced from reference TRBV28 and TRBJ2-7, is DVKVTQSSRYLVKRTGEKVFLECVQDMDHENMFWYRQDPGLGLRLIYFSYDVKMKEKGDIPEGYSVSREKKERFSLILESASTNQTSMYLCASSRTGRYEQYFGPGTRLTVT.

This clonotype occurred a few times. The V gene is TRBV6-2 or TRBV6-3, the J gene TRBJ1-1, with D uncertain. Trimming cost V 2 bases and J 3 bases, with 7 bases left between them. Germline V gene sequence: CDR1 MNHEY, CDR2 SVGEGT. This CDR3 has 13 residues. For the CDR3, the DNA is TGTGCCAGCAGTTACAGGGTTGACACTGAAGCTTTCTTT. As protein: CASSYRVDTEAFF.

V gene TRBV2 combines with J gene TRBJ2-7; D not certain. The CDR3 has 11 residues. Germline V gene lookup returns CDR1 SNHLY and CDR2 FYNNEI. The V end was cut by 7 bases, the J end by 3 bases, with 7 bases between. As DNA, the CDR3 is TGTGCCAGCATAGACCACTACGAGCAGTACTTC. Its protein product is CASIDHYEQYF.

This chain connects TRBV7-2 to TRBJ1-2; 7 bases fit TRBD1. The CDR3 covers 16 residues. Looked up from germline, CDR1 is SGHTA and CDR2 is FQGNSA. V lost 2 bases, J lost 4 bases, and 10 bases stayed unmatched. The CDR3 DNA reads TGTGCCAGCAGCTTAAATTCAAGGGACAGCATCTATGGCTACACCTTC. Its translation is CASSLNSRDSIYGYTF.

This clonotype was recorded at least ten times. V gene TRBV19 combines with J gene TRBJ1-5, with D unclear. The CDR3 extends over 13 amino acids. Germline lookup yields CDR1 LNHDA and CDR2 SQIVND (reference sequence). The germline V and J ends were trimmed by 5 bases and 3 bases, with 8 bases remaining between them. The DNA for the CDR3 is TGTGCCAGTAGTTCGCTAATCAATCAGCCCCAGCATTTT. As protein: CASSSLINQPQHF.

The chain recombines TRBV6-5 with TRBJ1-2, with TRBD1 matching 8 bases. This CDR3 comprises 17 residues. In germline, CDR1 is MNHEY, CDR2 SVGAGI. Losses at the gene ends were 2 bases for V and 0 bases for J; bases not matched to a gene: 8. CDR3: CASSYVTGATANYGYTF. As DNA, the CDR3 is TGTGCCAGCAGTTACGTGACAGGGGCCACAGCTAACTATGGCTACACCTTC.

This clonotype showed up many times. The chain is built from TRBV12-3 or TRBV12-4 and TRBJ2-3; D unclear. Trimming removed 1 base at V and 4 bases at J, with 9 bases between. The CDR3 sequence is 14 residues long. CDR3 bases: TGTGCCAGCAGTTTAGAGACCCCTCCAGATACGCAGTATTTT. Protein product: CASSLETPPDTQYF.